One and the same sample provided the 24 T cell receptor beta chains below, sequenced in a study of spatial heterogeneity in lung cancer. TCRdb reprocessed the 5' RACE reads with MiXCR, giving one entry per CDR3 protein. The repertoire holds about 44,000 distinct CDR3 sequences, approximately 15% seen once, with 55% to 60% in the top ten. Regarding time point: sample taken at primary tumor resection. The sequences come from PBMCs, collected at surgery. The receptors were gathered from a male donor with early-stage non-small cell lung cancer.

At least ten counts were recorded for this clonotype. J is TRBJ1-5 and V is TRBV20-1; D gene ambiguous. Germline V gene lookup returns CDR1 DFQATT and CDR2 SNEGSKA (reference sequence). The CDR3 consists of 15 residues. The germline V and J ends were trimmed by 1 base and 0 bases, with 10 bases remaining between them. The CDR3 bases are TGCAGTGCTAGAGGGCAGGCTACTAGCAATCAGCCCCAGCATTTT. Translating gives CSARGQATSNQPQHF.

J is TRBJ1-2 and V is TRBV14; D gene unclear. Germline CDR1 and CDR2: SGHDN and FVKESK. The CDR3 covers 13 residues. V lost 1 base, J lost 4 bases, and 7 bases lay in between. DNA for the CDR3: TGTGCCAGCAGCCAAGGGCAACTCTATGGCTACACCTTC. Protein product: CASSQGQLYGYTF.

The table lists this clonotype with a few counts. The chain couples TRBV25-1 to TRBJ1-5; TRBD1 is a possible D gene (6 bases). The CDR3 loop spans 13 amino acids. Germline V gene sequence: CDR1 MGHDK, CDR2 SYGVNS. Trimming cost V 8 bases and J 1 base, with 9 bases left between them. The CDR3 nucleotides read TGTGCCAGCTCAACAGGGAGCAATCAGCCCCAGCATTTT. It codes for CASSTGSNQPQHF. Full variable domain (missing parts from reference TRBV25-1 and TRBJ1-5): EADIYQTPRYLVIGTGKKITLECSQTMGHDKMYWYQQDPGMELHLIHYSYGVNSTEKGDLSSESTVSRIRTEHFPLTLESARPSHTSQYLCASSTGSNQPQHFGDGTRLSIL.

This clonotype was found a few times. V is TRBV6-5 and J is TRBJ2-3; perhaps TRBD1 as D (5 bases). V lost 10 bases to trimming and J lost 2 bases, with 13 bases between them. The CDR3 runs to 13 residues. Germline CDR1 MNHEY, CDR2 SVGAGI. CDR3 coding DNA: TGTGCCACCCAGACAGATCTCACAGATACGCAGTATTTT. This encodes CATQTDLTDTQYF.

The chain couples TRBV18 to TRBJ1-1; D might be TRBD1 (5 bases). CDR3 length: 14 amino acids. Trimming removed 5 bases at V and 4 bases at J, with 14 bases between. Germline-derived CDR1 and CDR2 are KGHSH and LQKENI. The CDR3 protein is CASSSGSEGTEAFF. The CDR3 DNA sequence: TGTGCCAGCTCATCAGGGTCGGAGGGCACTGAAGCTTTCTTT.

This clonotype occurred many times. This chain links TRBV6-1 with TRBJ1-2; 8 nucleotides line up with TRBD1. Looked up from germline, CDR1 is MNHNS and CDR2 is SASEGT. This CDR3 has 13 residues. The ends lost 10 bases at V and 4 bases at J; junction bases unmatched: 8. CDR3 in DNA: TGTGCCACCAGCCCAGGGGGCCGCTATGGCTACACCTTC. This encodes CATSPGGRYGYTF.

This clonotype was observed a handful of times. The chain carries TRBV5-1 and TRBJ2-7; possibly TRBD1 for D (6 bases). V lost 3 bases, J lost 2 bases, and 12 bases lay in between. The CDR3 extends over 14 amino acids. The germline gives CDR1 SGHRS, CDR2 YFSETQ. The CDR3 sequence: CASSSPAGAYEQYF. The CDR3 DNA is TGCGCCAGCAGCTCCCCGGCAGGGGCCTACGAGCAGTACTTC.

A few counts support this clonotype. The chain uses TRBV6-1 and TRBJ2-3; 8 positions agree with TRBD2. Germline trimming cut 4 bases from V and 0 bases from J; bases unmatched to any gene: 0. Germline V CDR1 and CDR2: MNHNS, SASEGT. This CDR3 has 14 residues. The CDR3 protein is CASSGLASTDTQYF. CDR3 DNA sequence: TGTGCCAGCAGTGGACTAGCGAGCACAGATACGCAGTATTTT.

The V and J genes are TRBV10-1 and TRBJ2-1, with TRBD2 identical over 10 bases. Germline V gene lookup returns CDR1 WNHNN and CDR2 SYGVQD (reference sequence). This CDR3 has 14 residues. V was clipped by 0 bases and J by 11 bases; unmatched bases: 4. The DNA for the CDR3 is TGCGCCAGCAGTGAGTCGAGCGGGGGGGCTCAGCAGTTCTTC. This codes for CASSESSGGAQQFF.

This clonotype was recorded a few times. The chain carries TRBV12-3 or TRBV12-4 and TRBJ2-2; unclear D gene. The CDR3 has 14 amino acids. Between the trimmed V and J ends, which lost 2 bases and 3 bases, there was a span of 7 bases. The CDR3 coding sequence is TGTGCCAGCAGTTTAACCTGGGACACCGGGGAGCTGTTTTTT. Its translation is CASSLTWDTGELFF.

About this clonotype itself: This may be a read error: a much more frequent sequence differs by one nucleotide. CDR3 region: CASSSLGARVGELFF. CDR3 sequence (DNA): TGTGCTAGCAGCTCGCTCGGGGCGAGGGTCGGGGAGCTGTTTTTT. The chain employs TRBV7-7 and TRBJ2-2; the D gene could be TRBD1 or TRBD2 (5 bases each). CDR1 SSHAT and CDR2 FNYEAQ come from the germline V gene (reference sequence). The CDR3 totals 15 residues.

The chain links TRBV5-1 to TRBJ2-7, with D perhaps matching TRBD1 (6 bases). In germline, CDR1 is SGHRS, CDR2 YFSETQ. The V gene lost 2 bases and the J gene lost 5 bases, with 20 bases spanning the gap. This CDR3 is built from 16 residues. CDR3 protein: CASSFPPGAVGDEQYF. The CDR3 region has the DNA TGCGCCAGCAGCTTTCCCCCAGGGGCCGTAGGTGACGAGCAGTACTTC. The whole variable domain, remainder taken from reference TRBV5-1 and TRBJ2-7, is KAGVTQTPRYLIKTRGQQVTLSCSPISGHRSVSWYQQTPGQGLQFLFEYFSETQRNKGNFPGRFSGRQFSNSRSEMNVSTLELGDSALYLCASSFPPGAVGDEQYFGPGTRLTVT.

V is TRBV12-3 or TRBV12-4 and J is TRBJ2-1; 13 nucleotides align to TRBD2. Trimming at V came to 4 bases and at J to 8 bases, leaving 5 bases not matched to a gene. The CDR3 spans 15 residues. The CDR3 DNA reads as TGTGCCAGCAGTTCTACTAGCGGGAGGGACCATGAGCAGTTCTTC. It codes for CASSSTSGRDHEQFF.

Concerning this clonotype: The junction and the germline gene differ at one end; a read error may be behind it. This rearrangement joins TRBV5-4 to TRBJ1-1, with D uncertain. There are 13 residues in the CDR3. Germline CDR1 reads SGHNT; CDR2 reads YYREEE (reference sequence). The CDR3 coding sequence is TGTCCCAGCAGCCTGGGCGGGATTCTTGAAGCTTTCTTT. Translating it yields CPSSLGGILEAFF.

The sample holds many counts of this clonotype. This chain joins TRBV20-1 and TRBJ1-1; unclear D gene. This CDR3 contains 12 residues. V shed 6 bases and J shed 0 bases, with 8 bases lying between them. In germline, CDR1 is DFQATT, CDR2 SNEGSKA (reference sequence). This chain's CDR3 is CSAFHMNTEAFF. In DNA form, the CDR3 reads TGCAGTGCGTTCCACATGAACACTGAAGCTTTCTTT.

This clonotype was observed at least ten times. The CDR3 DNA reads as TGTGCCAGCTCACCAGCAGGCGGTTCGAATCAGCCCCAGCATTTT. Encoded protein: CASSPAGGSNQPQHF. The chain uses TRBV18 and TRBJ1-5, with D unclear. Trimming took off 2 bases at V and 4 bases at J, with 12 bases between the two ends. The germline V gene encodes CDR1 KGHSH and CDR2 LQKENI. This CDR3 is built from 15 residues. The whole variable domain, filled in from reference TRBV18 and TRBJ1-5, reads NAGVMQNPRHLVRRRGQEARLRCSPMKGHSHVYWYRQLPEEGLKFMVYLQKENIIDESGMPKERFSAEFPKEGPSILRIQQVVRGDSAAYFCASSPAGGSNQPQHFGDGTRLSIL.

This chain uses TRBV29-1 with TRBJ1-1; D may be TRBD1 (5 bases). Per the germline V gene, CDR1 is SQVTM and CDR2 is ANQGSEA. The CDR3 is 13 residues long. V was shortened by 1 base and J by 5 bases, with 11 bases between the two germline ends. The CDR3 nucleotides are TGCAGCGTTGAAGTTATTTGGGGGACTGAAGCTTTCTTT. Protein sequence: CSVEVIWGTEAFF. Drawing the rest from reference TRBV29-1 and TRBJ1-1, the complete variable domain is SAVISQKPSRDICQRGTSLTIQCQVDSQVTMMFWYRQQPGQSLTLIATANQGSEATYESGFVIDKFPISRPNLTFSTLTVSNMSPEDSSIYLCSVEVIWGTEAFFGQGTRLTVV.

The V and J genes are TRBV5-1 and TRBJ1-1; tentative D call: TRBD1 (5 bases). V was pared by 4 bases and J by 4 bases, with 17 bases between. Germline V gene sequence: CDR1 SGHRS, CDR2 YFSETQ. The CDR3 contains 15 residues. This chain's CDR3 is CASSETLPGPTEAFF. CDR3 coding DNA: TGCGCCAGCAGCGAGACACTTCCAGGGCCCACTGAAGCTTTCTTT.

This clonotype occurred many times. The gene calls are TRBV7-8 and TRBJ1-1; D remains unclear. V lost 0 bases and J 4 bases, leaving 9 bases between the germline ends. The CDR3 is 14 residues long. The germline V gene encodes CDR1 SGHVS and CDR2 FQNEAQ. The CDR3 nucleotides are TGTGCCAGCAGCTTAGCAAAATCGGGCACTGAAGCTTTCTTT. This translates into CASSLAKSGTEAFF.

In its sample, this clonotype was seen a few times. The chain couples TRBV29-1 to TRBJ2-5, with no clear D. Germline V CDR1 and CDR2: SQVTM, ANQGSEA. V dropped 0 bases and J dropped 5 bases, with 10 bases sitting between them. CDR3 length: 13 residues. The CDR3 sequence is CSVEDPRYETQYF. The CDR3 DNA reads TGCAGCGTTGAAGATCCCAGATACGAGACCCAGTACTTC.

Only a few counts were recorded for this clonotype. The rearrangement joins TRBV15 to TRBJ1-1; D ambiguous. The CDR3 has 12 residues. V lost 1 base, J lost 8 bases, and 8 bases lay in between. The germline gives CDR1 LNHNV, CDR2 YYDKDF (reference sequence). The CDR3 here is CATSRAQQEAFF. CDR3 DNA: TGTGCCACCAGCAGAGCACAGCAAGAAGCTTTCTTT.

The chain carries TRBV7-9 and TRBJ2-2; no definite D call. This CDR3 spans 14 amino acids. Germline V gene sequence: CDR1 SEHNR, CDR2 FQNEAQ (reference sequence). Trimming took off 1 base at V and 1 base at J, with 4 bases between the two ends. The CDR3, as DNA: TGTGCCAGCAGCTTAGAAGTGAACACCGGGGAGCTGTTTTTT. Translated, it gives CASSLEVNTGELFF. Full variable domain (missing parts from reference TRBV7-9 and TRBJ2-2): DTGVSQNPRHKITKRGQNVTFRCDPISEHNRLYWYRQTLGQGPEFLTYFQNEAQLEKSRLLSDRFSAERPKGSFSTLEIQRTEQGDSAMYLCASSLEVNTGELFFGEGSRLTVL.

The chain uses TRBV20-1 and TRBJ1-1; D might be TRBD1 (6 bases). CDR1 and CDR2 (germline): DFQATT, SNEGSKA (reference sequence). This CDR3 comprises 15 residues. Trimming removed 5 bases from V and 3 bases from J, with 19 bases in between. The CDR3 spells CSAGLINRDYTEAFF. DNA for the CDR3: TGCAGTGCTGGTCTAATAAACAGGGACTACACTGAAGCTTTCTTT.

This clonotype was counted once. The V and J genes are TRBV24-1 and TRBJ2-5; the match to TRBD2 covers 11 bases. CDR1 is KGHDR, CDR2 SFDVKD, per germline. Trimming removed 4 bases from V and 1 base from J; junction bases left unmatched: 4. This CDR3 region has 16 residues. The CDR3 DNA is TGTGCCACCAGTGAAACCGGGACTAGCGGCCAAGAGACCCAGTACTTC. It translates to CATSETGTSGQETQYF.